Each of the 13 T cell receptor beta chains below was sequenced from the same sample in a study of control samples from healthy donors and cancer patients. Some clones are missing from TCRdb's copy, which holds only in-frame ones; the method was immunoSEQ multiplex PCR. The top ten clones hold 6% to 9% of a sample with more than 140,000 clones, roughly nine tenths of them seen once. Sequencing was performed on blood. Receptors originate from a man aged 18 to 30 in good health.

The chain combines TRBV5-3 with TRBJ2-5, with 9 bases lining up with TRBD1. TRBV5-3 is given ORF status, its function remaining uncertain. The CDR3 runs 18 residues. The trim removed 1 base at V and 0 bases at J, leaving 10 bases unmatched. For the CDR3, the DNA is TGTGCCAGAAGCTTGAGGGACAGGGTATTCGGGGACCAAGAGACCCAGTACTTC. Its translation: CARSLRDRVFGDQETQYF.

The J gene is TRBJ1-5, the V gene TRBV2; the D is unclear. V lost 4 bases to trimming and J lost 3 bases, with 7 bases between them. Germline CDR1 is SNHLY and CDR2 is FYNNEI. CDR3 length: 13 residues. The CDR3 nucleotides are TGTGCCAGCAGTGTCCAGATCAATCAGCCCCAGCATTTT. It codes for CASSVQINQPQHF.

The CDR3 DNA is TGCGCCAGCAGCTCTGGGACAGCGTCCTACAATGAGCAGTTCTTC. Translation: CASSSGTASYNEQFF. V usage is TRBV5-1 and J usage is TRBJ2-1, with TRBD1 matching over 7 bases. Unmatched junction bases numbered 4, after V lost 3 bases and J lost 1 base. The length of the CDR3 is 15 residues. Germline-derived CDR1 and CDR2 are SGHRS and YFSETQ.

The chain carries TRBV12-3 or TRBV12-4 and TRBJ2-7; D unresolved. The CDR3 consists of 13 residues. V lost 0 bases, J lost 5 bases, and 8 bases lay in between. Here the CDR3 reads CASSLAGFHEQYF. CDR3 bases: TGTGCCAGCAGTTTAGCGGGGTTTCACGAGCAGTACTTC.

The gene calls are TRBV28 and TRBJ2-3; 10 bases are a match to TRBD1. Germline trimming cut 3 bases from V and 3 bases from J; bases unmatched to any gene: 0. Germline lookup yields CDR1 MDHEN and CDR2 SYDVKM. This CDR3 region has 14 residues. CDR3 sequence: CASSLGQGTDTQYF. For the CDR3, the DNA is TGTGCCAGCAGTTTGGGACAGGGGACAGATACGCAGTATTTT.

This chain uses TRBV4-3 with TRBJ2-7, with 11 nucleotides matching TRBD2. The germline V gene encodes CDR1 LGHNA and CDR2 YSLEER. The CDR3 totals 18 residues. The ends lost 1 base at V and 2 bases at J; junction bases unmatched: 10. The CDR3: CASSQGPLAGGGTYEQYF. The CDR3 DNA reads TGCGCCAGCAGCCAAGGTCCCCTAGCGGGGGGCGGGACCTACGAGCAGTACTTC.

The gene calls are TRBV2 and TRBJ1-5, with unresolved D. There are 12 residues in the CDR3. V was pared by 6 bases and J by 4 bases, with 7 bases between. The germline V gene encodes CDR1 SNHLY and CDR2 FYNNEI. The CDR3 is CASRAPNQPQHF. The CDR3 DNA reads TGTGCCAGCAGGGCGCCGAATCAGCCCCAGCATTTT. The variable domain in full, with the rest retrieved from reference TRBV2 and TRBJ1-5, is EPEVTQTPSHQVTQMGQEVILRCVPISNHLYFYWYRQILGQKVEFLVSFYNNEISEKSEIFDDQFSVERPDGSNFTLKIRSTKLEDSAMYFCASRAPNQPQHFGDGTRLSIL.

This chain uses TRBV7-3 with TRBJ1-1; the match to TRBD1 covers 9 bases. CDR3 length: 16 residues. Germline V gene lookup returns CDR1 SGHTA and CDR2 FQGTGA. Trimming took 5 bases from V and 7 from J; bases not matched to a gene: 14. This CDR3 is CASSPTGTGLAGEAFF. For the CDR3, the DNA is TGTGCCAGCAGCCCAACCGGGACAGGGTTGGCCGGTGAAGCTTTCTTT.

The table lists this clone with a count of one. The rearrangement joins TRBV2 to TRBJ2-3; 10 nucleotides align to TRBD2. V lost 3 bases, J lost 5 bases, and 2 bases stayed unmatched. Germline V gene data show CDR1 as SNHLY and CDR2 as FYNNEI. The CDR3 runs to 14 residues. CDR3 region: CASSDGTSVDTQYF. CDR3 nucleotides: TGTGCCAGCAGTGATGGGACTAGCGTAGATACGCAGTATTTT.

The gene calls are TRBV9 and TRBJ2-5, with D unclear. The CDR3 loop spans 18 amino acids. Germline V gene lookup returns CDR1 SGDLS and CDR2 YYNGEE. V was trimmed by 3 bases and J by 0 bases, leaving 21 bases between them. The DNA of the CDR3 is TGTGCCAGCAGCGCCAGGACCATTCCCCGCCAGTACCAAGAGACCCAGTACTTC. Its protein product is CASSARTIPRQYQETQYF.

This chain uses TRBV18 with TRBJ1-2, with 7 bases identical to TRBD1. The CDR3 extends over 14 amino acids. Germline V gives CDR1 KGHSH, CDR2 LQKENI. J was trimmed by 2 bases and V by 5 bases; bases with no gene match: 5. CDR3 protein: CASSTSDRNYGYTF. The CDR3 DNA sequence: TGTGCCAGCTCAACGTCGGACAGGAACTATGGCTACACCTTC.

J is TRBJ1-2 and V is TRBV6-5; perhaps TRBD1 as D (5 bases). Germline V lookup: CDR1 MNHEY, CDR2 SVGAGI. The V end was cut by 8 bases, the J end by 1 base, with 5 bases between. There are 11 residues in the CDR3. CDR3 region: CASGHNYGYTF. CDR3 bases: TGTGCCAGCGGACATAACTATGGCTACACCTTC.

The chain is built from TRBV5-1 and TRBJ2-5, with 10 bases identical to TRBD2. Germline V gives CDR1 SGHRS, CDR2 YFSETQ. Trimming at V came to 4 bases and at J to 4 bases, leaving 4 bases not matched to a gene. The CDR3 covers 14 residues. CDR3 nucleotides: TGCGCCAGCAGCATCGGGACTAGCGTAGAGACCCAGTACTTC. Translation gives CASSIGTSVETQYF.